At least ten counts were recorded for the clone carrying this T cell receptor (beta chain). This specimen comes from a study of Graves' ophthalmopathy and Graves' hyperthyroidism. Amplification targeted the TCR beta CDR3 regions, with RNA transcripts as the source material. HTBI primers were used in a first-round RT-PCR, which preceded a second-round multiplex PCR. TCRdb analysed the multiplex PCR reads with MiXCR anew, one entry per CDR3 protein. The sample consists of 340,000 or so distinct CDR3 sequences, 17% of them appearing once. There are 18 residues in the CDR3. The germline V gene encodes CDR1 SGHTA and CDR2 FQGNSA. The trim removed 0 bases at V and 2 bases at J, leaving 10 bases unmatched. Orbital computed tomography, thyroid ultrasound, TRAb, serum thyroxine and clinical symptoms formed the basis of diagnosis.

The source is an adult man with Graves' ophthalmopathy. The sequencing input was peripheral blood. The gene calls are TRBV7-2 and TRBJ2-5; 9 bases fit TRBD2. The CDR3 sequence: CASSLAETPLAGQETQYF. CDR3 nucleotide sequence: TGTGCCAGCAGCTTAGCGGAAACCCCGCTAGCGGGGCAAGAGACCCAGTACTTC.